The TCR beta chain under discussion was sequenced for a study of blood T cell repertoires in COVID-19. Whole-study context: Acute and convalescent COVID-19 samples came from the United States, Italy and Spain. In each case, the material was cDNA or gDNA derived from T cells, B-cell-depleted T cells, or PBMCs.

Germline loops: CDR1 MDHEN, CDR2 SYDVKM. The CDR3 consists of 15 residues. V shed 0 bases and J shed 7 bases, with 10 bases lying between them. How the authors handled the data: How many nucleated cells were present was estimated from reference gene primer amplification. Repertoires were generated with immunoSEQ multiplex PCR, while TCRdb's copy carries only in-frame clones and drops some. Clone size and the V and J calls come from that table; the DNA yielded D and trimming. Of about 190,000 clones listed, more than 85% are singletons. The source material was peripheral blood. The sequence was obtained from a man aged 30-40 years with acute or convalescent COVID-19. J is TRBJ1-6 and V is TRBV28; perhaps TRBD1 as D (6 bases). The DNA of the CDR3 is TGTGCCAGCAGTTTATGGGACAGTTCCAATTCACCCCTCCACTTT. Translation: CASSLWDSSNSPLHF.